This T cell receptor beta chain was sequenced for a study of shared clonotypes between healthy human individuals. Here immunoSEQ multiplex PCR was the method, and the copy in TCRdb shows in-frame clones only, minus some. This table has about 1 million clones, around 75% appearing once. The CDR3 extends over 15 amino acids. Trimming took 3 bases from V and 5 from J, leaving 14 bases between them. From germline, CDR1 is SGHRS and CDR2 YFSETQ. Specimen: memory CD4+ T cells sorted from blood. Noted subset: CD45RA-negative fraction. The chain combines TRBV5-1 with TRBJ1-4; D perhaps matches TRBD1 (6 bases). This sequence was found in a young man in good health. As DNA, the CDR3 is TGCGCCAGCAGCTCCTCCGGGACACAGAATGAAAAACTGTTTTTT. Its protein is CASSSSGTQNEKLFF.